These 29 T cell receptor beta chains share one sample of origin, sequenced in a study of post-analysis software for immune sequencing data. Study-level points and caveats: Controls showed lower frequencies than patients for five TRBV segments, and TRBV5-6, TRBV5-1 and TRBV20-1 were among these.

Antigen specificity for these receptors is unknown. Unique molecular identifiers featured in each of the TCR beta cDNA libraries. TCRdb re-called the PCR reads with MiXCR, one entry per CDR3 protein. The sample records approximately 660,000 distinct CDR3 sequences, approximately 60% being singletons. The sequencing input was blood. The receptors here all came from a girl aged 2 to 9 with multiple sclerosis.

J is TRBJ2-5 and V is TRBV9, with D possibly called TRBD1 or TRBD2 (5 bases each). The CDR3 is 14 residues long. CDR1 and CDR2 (germline): SGDLS, YYNGEE. V lost 3 bases, J lost 2 bases, and 11 bases lay in between. The CDR3 DNA is TGTGCCAGCAGCGCGGGGCCTATACAAGAGACCCAGTACTTC. Its translation: CASSAGPIQETQYF.

The genes are TRBV12-3 or TRBV12-4 and TRBJ1-1; 7 bases match TRBD1. Trimming took 8 bases from V and 0 from J; bases not matched to a gene: 6. This CDR3 region has 14 residues. The CDR3, as DNA: TGTGCCAGCGGCGCGACAGGGCTGAACACTGAAGCTTTCTTT. Its translation: CASGATGLNTEAFF.

The chain links TRBV4-3 to TRBJ2-5, with TRBD1 matching over 8 bases. Germline-derived CDR1 and CDR2 are LGHNA and YSLEER. The CDR3 runs 14 residues. The V and J ends lost 4 bases and 3 bases, in that order; junction bases with no gene match: 4. DNA of the CDR3: TGCGCCAGCAGCCCGACAGGGGAGAAAGAGACCCAGTACTTC. Protein sequence: CASSPTGEKETQYF.

The chain couples TRBV6-6 to TRBJ2-3; 11 nucleotides match TRBD2. The V and J ends lost 2 bases and 3 bases, in that order; junction bases with no gene match: 4. Germline V gene lookup returns CDR1 MNHNY and CDR2 SVGAGI (reference sequence). The CDR3 totals 16 residues. The DNA for the CDR3 is TGTGCCAGCAGTTACCCCTTAGCGGGAGGGACAGATACGCAGTATTTT. Translation gives CASSYPLAGGTDTQYF.

This clonotype was observed a few times. The rearrangement links TRBV15 to TRBJ2-7; D not resolved. Between the trimmed V and J ends, which lost 0 bases and 2 bases, there was a span of 14 bases. The CDR3 is 16 amino acids. The V gene's germline CDR1 is LNHNV and CDR2 YYDKDF (reference sequence). Written as DNA, the CDR3 is TGTGCCACCAGCAGAGACGGTTCGGCAGGACCCTACGAGCAGTACTTC. It is translated as CATSRDGSAGPYEQYF.

In DNA form, the CDR3 reads TGTGCCAGCAGCCTCTCGACGAGTAGCAATCAGCCCCAGCATTTT. Amino acid sequence: CASSLSTSSNQPQHF. The chain links TRBV4-2 to TRBJ1-5; D remains unclear. Deletions cut 4 bases from V and 0 bases from J, with 10 bases between. Germline V gives CDR1 LGHNA, CDR2 YNFKEQ. The length of the CDR3 is 15 residues.

This clonotype occurred a few times. The gene calls are TRBV6-2 or TRBV6-3 and TRBJ2-3, with D possibly matching TRBD2 (6 bases). CDR1 and CDR2 from the germline V gene are MNHEY and SVGEGT. Trimming cost V 5 bases and J 6 bases, with 12 bases left between them. The CDR3 contains 13 residues. CDR3 residues: CASSPGLPDTQYF. The CDR3 DNA follows: TGTGCCAGCAGTCCGGGACTTCCCGATACGCAGTATTTT.

The CDR3, as DNA: TGTGCCAGCAGTGACAGGGATTATCAGCCCCAGCATTTT. It encodes CASSDRDYQPQHF. V is TRBV6-5 and J is TRBJ1-5; 7 bases line up with TRBD1. This CDR3 spans 13 amino acids. Per germline, CDR1 MNHEY and CDR2 SVGAGI. V shed 5 bases, J shed 5 bases, and the junction held 3 bases outside the gene matches.

The rearrangement joins TRBV5-5 to TRBJ2-7; 7 nucleotides align to TRBD1. V was clipped by 0 bases and J by 2 bases; unmatched bases: 5. This CDR3 region has 15 residues. Germline lookup yields CDR1 SGHKS and CDR2 YYEKEE (reference sequence). The CDR3 DNA sequence: TGTGCCAGCAGCTTGGGGCTGGGGACAGCCTACGAGCAGTACTTC. This encodes CASSLGLGTAYEQYF.

This clonotype was seen a few times. DNA for the CDR3: TGCAGTGCTAGTGGGCCAGGGGATCAGCCCCAGCATTTT. Translated: CSASGPGDQPQHF. This chain joins TRBV20-1 and TRBJ1-5; maybe TRBD1 (6 bases). The germline CDR1 and CDR2 sequences are DFQATT and SNEGSKA (reference sequence). Deletions cut 3 bases from V and 5 bases from J, with 11 bases between. The CDR3 runs to 13 residues.

The chain is built from TRBV27 and TRBJ2-7, with 10 bases lining up with TRBD1. Germline CDR1 and CDR2: MNHEY and SMNVEV (reference sequence). With 5 bases clipped from V and 6 bases from J, the junction kept 7 bases outside the gene matches. CDR3 length: 14 amino acids. Here the CDR3 reads CASSLGDRGFEQYF. The CDR3 nucleotides are TGTGCCAGCAGTCTGGGGGACAGGGGATTCGAGCAGTACTTC.

The chain links TRBV25-1 to TRBJ2-7; D not certain. Trimming took 2 bases from V and 0 from J, leaving 8 bases between them. This CDR3 contains 14 residues. From germline, CDR1 is MGHDK and CDR2 SYGVNS. CDR3 sequence: CASSEIDSSYEQYF. The CDR3 coding sequence is TGTGCCAGCAGTGAAATTGACTCCTCCTACGAGCAGTACTTC.

This clonotype was counted a few times. This chain links TRBV6-5 with TRBJ2-3; D is unclear. With 0 bases removed from V and 2 bases from J, the gap between germline ends came to 6 bases. The CDR3 loop spans 14 amino acids. Germline CDR1 and CDR2: MNHEY and SVGAGI. The CDR3 DNA reads as TGTGCCAGCAGTTACTCGGATTCCACAGATACGCAGTATTTT. Translation: CASSYSDSTDTQYF.

The gene calls are TRBV29-1 and TRBJ2-5; D might be TRBD2 (5 bases). The V end lost 8 bases, the J end lost 5 bases, and 12 bases lay between the germline ends. Germline assignment: CDR1 SQVTM and CDR2 ANQGSEA. The CDR3 covers 11 residues. The CDR3 nucleotides read TGCAGCTCAAGGGCGGGCGAGACCCAGTACTTC. Its translation: CSSRAGETQYF.

CDR3 nucleotide sequence: TGCGCCAGCAGCTTAGACAGAAACAATGAGCAGTACTTC. Amino acids: CASSLDRNNEQYF. The chain recombines TRBV5-1 with TRBJ2-1; a possible D gene is TRBD1 (5 bases). Gene TRBJ2-7 matches the end of the DNA better, so the J call may be wrong. This CDR3 is built from 13 residues. Germline V CDR1 and CDR2: SGHRS, YFSETQ.

The gene calls are TRBV11-2 and TRBJ1-5; TRBD1 agrees at 8 bases. The CDR3 covers 15 residues. The J segment lost 7 bases and the V segment lost 5 bases, leaving 10 bases of the junction unmatched. Germline lookup yields CDR1 SGHAT and CDR2 FQNNGV. For the CDR3, the DNA is TGTGCCAGCAGCAGACTCCAGGGGGCCGGGCAGCCCCAGCATTTT. Amino acid sequence: CASSRLQGAGQPQHF. The whole variable domain, remainder taken from reference TRBV11-2 and TRBJ1-5, is EAGVAQSPRYKIIEKRQSVAFWCNPISGHATLYWYQQILGQGPKLLIQFQNNGVVDDSQLPKDRFSAERLKGVDSTLKIQPAKLEDSAVYLCASSRLQGAGQPQHFGDGTRLSIL.

This clonotype was detected a few times. The rearrangement links TRBV9 to TRBJ2-7; TRBD1 matches 8 bases. V shed 0 bases and J 1 base; nucleotides not matched to a gene: 6. Germline CDR1 SGDLS, CDR2 YYNGEE. The CDR3 loop spans 16 amino acids. CDR3 coding DNA: TGTGCCAGCAGCGTAGGACTTGGACAGGGATCCTACGAGCAGTACTTC. Its protein product is CASSVGLGQGSYEQYF.

The V call is TRBV20-1, the J call TRBJ1-5; TRBD1 might be the D (5 bases). Germline V gene lookup returns CDR1 DFQATT and CDR2 SNEGSKA (reference sequence). The V and J ends lost 3 bases and 1 base respectively, with 7 bases between them. CDR3 length equals 13 residues. CDR3 loop: CSASWDSNQPQHF. In DNA form, the CDR3 reads TGCAGTGCTAGTTGGGACAGCAATCAGCCCCAGCATTTT.

This clonotype has more than one count but fewer than ten. The chain is built from TRBV12-3 or TRBV12-4 and TRBJ2-5, with a weak D call TRBD1 (6 bases). There are 15 residues in the CDR3. V was shortened by 1 base and J by 2 bases, with 11 bases between the two germline ends. The DNA of the CDR3 is TGTGCCAGCAGTTTAGGACCCGACAGGCAAGAGACCCAGTACTTC. This gives the protein CASSLGPDRQETQYF.

The J gene is TRBJ1-1, the V gene TRBV6-5; 8 bases agree with TRBD1. The CDR3 is 14 residues long. Trimming took 8 bases from V and 4 from J; bases not matched to a gene: 9. Germline CDR1 MNHEY, CDR2 SVGAGI. The CDR3 protein is CASGIGTGGTEAFF. As DNA, the CDR3 is TGTGCCAGCGGGATCGGAACAGGGGGCACTGAAGCTTTCTTT.

The V call is TRBV6-5, the J call TRBJ2-7, with TRBD1 matching 10 bases. The CDR3 covers 15 residues. Germline assignment: CDR1 MNHEY and CDR2 SVGAGI. J lost 4 bases, V lost 2 bases, and 5 bases had no gene match. CDR3 protein: CASSYGDRGLYEQYF. The CDR3 coding sequence is TGTGCCAGCAGTTACGGGGACAGGGGCCTTTACGAGCAGTACTTC.

This chain connects TRBV2 to TRBJ1-2; 10 nucleotides agree with TRBD1. This CDR3 contains 17 residues. V was clipped by 1 base and J by 4 bases; unmatched bases: 9. Germline CDR1 SNHLY, CDR2 FYNNEI. CDR3 coding DNA: TGTGCCAGCAGTGAAGAAGAGGGGACAGGGGTCGCCTATGGCTACACCTTC. Its protein is CASSEEEGTGVAYGYTF.

This clonotype was seen only a few times. The chain joins TRBV7-2 to TRBJ2-1; 9 nucleotides agree with TRBD2. The CDR3 runs to 18 residues. Germline V gene data show CDR1 as SGHTA and CDR2 as FQGNSA. V gave up 4 bases and J gave up 8 bases; unmatched junction bases: 18. CDR3 loop: CASSSEVLAGSQVDEQFF. The CDR3 nucleotides are TGTGCCAGCAGCTCGGAGGTACTAGCGGGTTCACAAGTGGATGAGCAGTTCTTC.

This chain connects TRBV20-1 to TRBJ1-1; weak D call: TRBD1 (6 bases). The ends were cut back, 7 bases at V and 1 base at J, with 13 bases in the middle. Germline loops: CDR1 DFQATT, CDR2 SNEGSKA (reference sequence). The CDR3 sequence is 13 residues long. The CDR3 spells CSVLQGSNTEAFF. CDR3 coding DNA: TGCAGTGTACTACAGGGATCGAACACTGAAGCTTTCTTT.

The chain is built from TRBV12-3 or TRBV12-4 and TRBJ2-3, with TRBD2 matching 10 bases. The CDR3 covers 15 residues. Trimming removed 7 bases from V and 2 bases from J; junction bases left unmatched: 6. Here the CDR3 reads CASTLSGGLTDTQYF. The CDR3 nucleotides are TGTGCCAGCACCCTTAGCGGGGGGCTCACAGATACGCAGTATTTT.

The V call is TRBV14, the J call TRBJ2-7, with a weak D call TRBD1 (6 bases). Germline loops: CDR1 SGHDN, CDR2 FVKESK. The CDR3 runs 14 residues. V was pared by 1 base and J by 2 bases, with 9 bases between. The CDR3 loop reads CASSQGTEPYEQYF. In DNA form, the CDR3 reads TGTGCCAGCAGCCAAGGGACAGAACCCTACGAGCAGTACTTC.

CDR3 sequence reads: CASSAGFYNEQFF. Written as DNA, the CDR3 is TGTGCCAGCAGCGCAGGCTTCTACAATGAGCAGTTCTTC. V and J are TRBV14 and TRBJ2-1; D is ambiguous. V was shortened by 5 bases and J by 3 bases, with 8 bases between the two germline ends. The germline CDR1 and CDR2 sequences are SGHDN and FVKESK. This CDR3 comprises 13 residues. The variable domain in full, completed from reference TRBV14 and TRBJ2-1, reads EAGVTQFPSHSVIEKGQTVTLRCDPISGHDNLYWYRRVMGKEIKFLLHFVKESKQDESGMPNNRFLAERTGGTYSTLKVQPAELEDSGVYFCASSAGFYNEQFFGPGTRLTVL.

The sample holds a few counts of this clonotype. V gene TRBV20-1 combines with J gene TRBJ2-1; the D call may be TRBD1 or TRBD2 (5 bases each). The CDR3 runs to 14 residues. The germline CDR1 and CDR2 sequences are DFQATT and SNEGSKA (reference sequence). Between the trimmed V and J ends, which lost 7 bases and 5 bases, there was a span of 18 bases. Here the CDR3 reads CSGVESWDDNEQFF. The CDR3 DNA reads as TGCAGTGGTGTCGAGTCTTGGGACGACAATGAGCAGTTCTTC.

The chain is built from TRBV20-1 and TRBJ1-4; 8 nucleotides agree with TRBD1. The germline CDR1 and CDR2 sequences are DFQATT and SNEGSKA (reference sequence). V lost 4 bases and J lost 8; bases outside the gene matches: 12. This CDR3 is 15 amino acids long. For the CDR3, the DNA is TGCAGTGCTACCTCTGGACAGGGAGGATGGGAAAAACTGTTTTTT. Translation: CSATSGQGGWEKLFF.